Presented here are 15 T cell receptor beta chains from one specimen sequenced in a study of CD8 T cells in ankylosing spondylitis. TCRdb reprocessed the 5' RACE reads with MiXCR, giving one entry per CDR3 protein. The sample shows around 250,000 distinct CDR3 sequences, about 10% of them seen only once. The specimen sequenced was blood, either unsorted or a sorted T cell fraction (not recorded which). The receptor source for this set is a male donor with ankylosing spondylitis or in good health (not recorded which).

This clonotype appeared many times. This chain connects TRBV5-1 to TRBJ2-7; TRBD1 aligns across 7 bases. V dropped 0 bases and J dropped 2; count of bases not matched to a gene: 5. The CDR3 covers 15 residues. Germline V lookup: CDR1 SGHRS, CDR2 YFSETQ. The CDR3 DNA reads TGCGCCAGCAGCTTGGATGGGACAGACACCTACGAGCAGTACTTC. This encodes CASSLDGTDTYEQYF.

This clonotype was detected ten times or more. The chain has TRBV15 and TRBJ2-5; D may be TRBD2 (7 bases). Trimming removed 6 bases at V and 5 bases at J, with 13 bases between. This CDR3 has 13 residues. The germline CDR1 and CDR2 sequences are LNHNV and YYDKDF (reference sequence). CDR3 sequence (DNA): TGTGCCACCAGGGGTCGGGGGGCTGAGACCCAGTACTTC. Translated: CATRGRGAETQYF.

The chain has TRBV28 and TRBJ1-5; TRBD1 agrees at 7 bases. The CDR3 loop spans 14 amino acids. Germline V gene data show CDR1 as MDHEN and CDR2 as SYDVKM. V trimming: 0 bases; J trimming: 4 bases; junction bases outside the gene matches: 0. Here the CDR3 reads CASSLWTGNQPQHF. For the CDR3, the DNA is TGTGCCAGCAGTTTATGGACAGGGAATCAGCCCCAGCATTTT.

On this clonotype: One end of the junction fails to match germline, which may point to a read error. The gene calls are TRBV12-3 or TRBV12-4 and TRBJ1-1, with a tentative D call TRBD1 (5 bases). The CDR3 has 14 residues. The CDR3 nucleotides read TGTGCCGGCAGTCCGGACACGTTCGACCCGGAAGCTTTCTTT. As protein: CAGSPDTFDPEAFF.

V usage is TRBV4-2 and J usage is TRBJ2-2, with D tentatively TRBD2 (5 bases). Trimming removed 3 bases at V and 7 bases at J, with 18 bases between. Germline values: CDR1 LGHNA, CDR2 YNFKEQ. This CDR3 has 16 residues. CDR3 bases: TGTGCCAGCAGCCAGGCTAGTAGAAACCGGGGCGGGGAGCTGTTTTTT. The encoded protein is CASSQASRNRGGELFF.

Turning to this clonotype: Given a much more abundant clone one base away, this may be a read error. The chain has TRBV20-1 and TRBJ2-7; TRBD1 matches at 9 bases. The CDR3 consists of 11 residues. Germline V gene lookup returns CDR1 DFQATT and CDR2 SNEGSKA (reference sequence). CDR3 loop: CSYRGPYGQYF. In DNA, the CDR3 is TGCAGTTACAGGGGGCCCTACGGGCAGTACTTC.

This clonotype turned up a few times. The chain links TRBV11-3 to TRBJ2-7; D uncertain. Germline CDR1 reads SGHNT; CDR2 reads YENEEA. CDR3 length equals 14 residues. V shed 2 bases and J shed 6 bases, with 14 bases lying between them. Here the CDR3 reads CASSLNGIDAEQYF. DNA for the CDR3: TGTGCCAGCAGCTTAAATGGAATCGATGCCGAGCAGTACTTC.

This clonotype was picked up many times. J is TRBJ2-5 and V is TRBV20-1, with D possibly TRBD1 on 5 matching bases. The CDR3 covers 13 residues. V was cut by 3 bases and J by 4 bases, with 12 bases left in between. Germline V gene lookup returns CDR1 DFQATT and CDR2 SNEGSKA (reference sequence). DNA of the CDR3: TGCAGTGCTAGGGGGCTGTCTCCAGAGACCCAGTACTTC. Amino acid sequence: CSARGLSPETQYF.

This clonotype was seen ten or more times. The chain recombines TRBV7-9 with TRBJ2-3; TRBD1 matches 7 bases. This CDR3 has 15 amino acids. Looked up from germline, CDR1 is SEHNR and CDR2 is FQNEAQ (reference sequence). The J segment lost 1 base and the V segment lost 3 bases, leaving 4 bases of the junction unmatched. In DNA, the CDR3 is TGTGCCAGCAGCTTTACAGGGGTTGGCACAGATACGCAGTATTTT. Translation: CASSFTGVGTDTQYF.

This clonotype was observed many times. This chain connects TRBV5-6 to TRBJ2-1, with D perhaps matching TRBD1 or TRBD2 (6 bases each). V shed 4 bases and J shed 3 bases, with 14 bases lying between them. Per the germline V gene, CDR1 is SGHDT and CDR2 is YYEEEE. The CDR3 spans 15 residues. In DNA form, the CDR3 reads TGTGCCAGCAGCGTCGGGGGCAGTAACTACAATGAGCAGTTCTTC. Translation: CASSVGGSNYNEQFF. The entire variable domain, with the rest obtained from reference TRBV5-6 and TRBJ2-1, is as follows: DAGVTQSPTHLIKTRGQQVTLRCSPKSGHDTVSWYQQALGQGPQFIFQYYEEEERQRGNFPDRFSGHQFPNYSSELNVNALLLGDSALYLCASSVGGSNYNEQFFGPGTRLTVL.

V and J are TRBV4-2 and TRBJ2-1; D unclear. The V and J ends lost 4 bases and 2 bases respectively, with 15 bases between them. Germline V gene lookup returns CDR1 LGHNA and CDR2 YNFKEQ. This CDR3 is built from 16 residues. CDR3: CASSPNSRSPYNEQFF. Written as DNA, the CDR3 is TGTGCCAGCAGCCCTAATTCTAGGTCGCCCTACAATGAGCAGTTCTTC.

This clonotype was detected ten times or more. V usage is TRBV4-2 and J usage is TRBJ2-2; no firm D call. The CDR3 totals 14 residues. The V and J ends lost 4 bases and 0 bases respectively, with 6 bases between them. Germline V gene sequence: CDR1 LGHNA, CDR2 YNFKEQ. DNA for the CDR3: TGTGCCAGCAGCCCCTCCGCGAACACCGGGGAGCTGTTTTTT. The encoded protein is CASSPSANTGELFF.

At least ten counts were recorded for this clonotype. This chain links TRBV5-1 with TRBJ2-3; 7 bases align to TRBD2. The CDR3 spans 17 residues. Trimming took 0 bases from V and 6 from J; bases not matched to a gene: 13. Germline CDR1 is SGHRS and CDR2 is YFSETQ. CDR3 region: CASSLEASGLDRDTQYF. The CDR3 bases are TGCGCCAGCAGCTTGGAGGCTAGCGGTTTGGACCGCGATACGCAGTATTTT.

This clonotype was recorded at least ten times. The CDR3 loop reads CASSVGTGTQYF. CDR3 sequence (DNA): TGTGCCAGCAGCGTGGGGACAGGGACCCAGTACTTC. The J gene is TRBJ2-5, the V gene TRBV7-2; 8 nucleotides line up with TRBD1. The CDR3 extends over 12 amino acids. V dropped 5 bases and J dropped 7; count of bases not matched to a gene: 3. CDR1 SGHTA and CDR2 FQGNSA come from the germline V gene.

The rearrangement links TRBV28 to TRBJ2-7; D ambiguous. Germline loops: CDR1 MDHEN, CDR2 SYDVKM. This CDR3 comprises 13 residues. The V gene lost 7 bases and the J gene lost 2 bases, with 12 bases spanning the gap. CDR3 sequence (DNA): TGTGCCAGCACGGAGTCGGCCCCCTACGAGCAGTACTTC. The encoded protein is CASTESAPYEQYF.